These 16 T cell receptor beta chains were all obtained from the same sample, sequenced in a study of long-term antiretroviral therapy in people with HIV. Version v3.0 of the immunoSEQ assay was performed at survey level. The method was immunoSEQ multiplex PCR; TCRdb's version includes in-frame clones alone and lacks a portion of them. The table lists roughly 24,000 clones, about 88% of them singletons. The sample consisted of unsorted PBMCs, taken 0.6 years after starting antiretroviral therapy. These receptors came from a man aged 55 to 69 with HIV.

This clone has just a few counts. The chain joins TRBV5-7 to TRBJ1-5, with D perhaps TRBD1 (6 bases). TRBV5-7 is marked as an open reading frame, function uncertain. V lost 2 bases and J lost 6, with 15 bases in between. The CDR3 totals 15 residues. The CDR3 region has the DNA TGTGCCAGCAGCTTTACGGCCAGGGGTGGTCAGCCCCAGCATTTT. Protein: CASSFTARGGQPQHF.

The chain employs TRBV7-8 and TRBJ2-5; a weak D match, TRBD1 (5 bases). V lost 1 base and J 2 bases, leaving 5 bases between the germline ends. This CDR3 spans 13 amino acids. Germline values: CDR1 SGHVS, CDR2 FQNEAQ. CDR3 sequence reads: CASSLDRQETQYF. In DNA, the CDR3 is TGTGCCAGCAGCTTAGACAGGCAAGAGACCCAGTACTTC.

The sample holds one count of this clone. The J gene is TRBJ2-3, the V gene TRBV11-2; D possibly uses TRBD1 or TRBD2 (5 bases each). The germline gives CDR1 SGHAT, CDR2 FQNNGV. V was cut by 5 bases and J by 0 bases, with 9 bases left in between. CDR3 length: 14 amino acids. DNA of the CDR3: TGTGCCAGCAGCCCCGGGGCGAGCACAGATACGCAGTATTTT. It specifies CASSPGASTDTQYF. Full variable domain (remainder filled in from reference TRBV11-2 and TRBJ2-3): EAGVAQSPRYKIIEKRQSVAFWCNPISGHATLYWYQQILGQGPKLLIQFQNNGVVDDSQLPKDRFSAERLKGVDSTLKIQPAKLEDSAVYLCASSPGASTDTQYFGPGTRLTVL.

CDR3 sequence (DNA): TGTGCCAGCAGCTTAGTCGGTTGGGTGGCAGATACGCAGTATTTT. Amino acid sequence: CASSLVGWVADTQYF. This sequence joins TRBV7-9 and TRBJ2-3, with no clear D. V lost 1 base to trimming and J lost 4 bases, with 12 bases between them. The CDR3 runs to 15 residues. Germline V gives CDR1 SEHNR, CDR2 FQNEAQ (reference sequence).

J is TRBJ2-3 and V is TRBV7-2, with TRBD2 as a possible D gene (5 bases). The CDR3 has 14 amino acids. V lost 5 bases and J lost 5, with 14 bases in between. The germline gives CDR1 SGHTA, CDR2 FQGNSA. The CDR3 here is CASSPGVRGDTQYF. CDR3 bases: TGTGCCAGCAGCCCAGGAGTTCGGGGAGATACGCAGTATTTT. Together with reference TRBV7-2 and TRBJ2-3, the CDR3 gives the full variable domain: GAGVSQSPSNKVTEKGKDVELRCDPISGHTALYWYRQSLGQGLEFLIYFQGNSAPDKSGLPSDRFSAERTGGSVSTLTIQRTQQEDSAVYLCASSPGVRGDTQYFGPGTRLTVL.

This clone was counted a few times. The rearrangement joins TRBV19 to TRBJ2-1, with 9 bases matching TRBD2. Trimming took 3 bases from V and 6 from J; bases not matched to a gene: 6. Germline CDR1 LNHDA, CDR2 SQIVND (reference sequence). The CDR3 length is 15 residues. CDR3 loop: CASSITLAGPNEQFF. The CDR3 coding sequence is TGTGCCAGTAGTATTACGCTAGCGGGGCCCAATGAGCAGTTCTTC.

This clone has only one observation. V gene TRBV5-1 combines with J gene TRBJ1-4; 10 bases are shared with TRBD1. CDR3 length: 16 residues. After removal of 0 bases from V and 4 bases from J, the junction contained 3 bases not matched to a gene. Germline V gives CDR1 SGHRS, CDR2 YFSETQ. The CDR3 loop reads CASSLGDRGLNEKLFF. Written as DNA, the CDR3 is TGCGCCAGCAGCTTGGGAGACAGGGGGCTTAATGAAAAACTGTTTTTT.

V usage is TRBV2 and J usage is TRBJ1-2, with no clear D. V shed 0 bases and J shed 5 bases, with 10 bases lying between them. The CDR3 sequence is 14 residues long. The germline gives CDR1 SNHLY, CDR2 FYNNEI. In DNA, the CDR3 is TGTGCCAGCAGTGAAGCGCCGGCACCTTATGGCTACACCTTC. Amino acids: CASSEAPAPYGYTF.

This clone turned up a few times. V gene TRBV12-5 combines with J gene TRBJ2-7, with TRBD1 identical over 12 bases. The ends lost 6 bases at V and 3 bases at J; junction bases unmatched: 21. Germline V gene sequence: CDR1 LGHNT, CDR2 FRNRAP. The length of the CDR3 is 20 residues. The CDR3 DNA follows: TGTGCTAGTGGAATCGGGACAGGGGGCGCCCCCTTTGTGGTCGACTACGAGCAGTACTTC. Its protein product is CASGIGTGGAPFVVDYEQYF.

This clone was seen only once. The chain employs TRBV18 and TRBJ1-1; D remains ambiguous. CDR3 length: 13 residues. V shed 4 bases and J shed 3 bases, with 9 bases lying between them. The germline V gene encodes CDR1 KGHSH and CDR2 LQKENI. CDR3 DNA: TGTGCCAGCTCACAGGGTAAGGACACTGAAGCTTTCTTT. Residues: CASSQGKDTEAFF.

This clone was seen a handful of times. V usage is TRBV7-2 and J usage is TRBJ1-5; D not resolved. From germline, CDR1 is SGHTA and CDR2 FQGNSA. The CDR3 sequence is 14 residues long. V was cut by 1 base and J by 4 bases, with 8 bases left in between. The CDR3 protein is CASSLDLGNQPQHF. In nucleotides, the CDR3 is TGTGCCAGCAGCTTAGATTTAGGAAATCAGCCCCAGCATTTT.

The chain links TRBV7-9 to TRBJ2-2; a weak D match, TRBD2 (6 bases). The germline CDR1 and CDR2 sequences are SEHNR and FQNEAQ (reference sequence). Trimming took off 4 bases at V and 7 bases at J, with 19 bases between the two ends. There are 16 residues in the CDR3. CDR3 residues: CASSSPMGLLDGELFF. The CDR3 nucleotides are TGTGCCAGCAGCTCACCCATGGGACTCCTTGACGGGGAGCTGTTTTTT.

V is TRBV9 and J is TRBJ1-3; no firm D call. In germline, CDR1 is SGDLS, CDR2 YYNGEE. The length of the CDR3 is 15 residues. Trimming removed 0 bases at V and 2 bases at J, with 9 bases between. The chain's CDR3 is CASSVDPGTGNTIYF. CDR3 coding DNA: TGTGCCAGCAGCGTAGACCCGGGAACTGGAAACACCATATATTTT.

The rearrangement joins TRBV19 to TRBJ2-1; 10 bases agree with TRBD2. Germline V lookup: CDR1 LNHDA, CDR2 SQIVND (reference sequence). The CDR3 covers 16 residues. After removal of 3 bases from V and 3 bases from J, the junction contained 5 bases not matched to a gene. The chain's CDR3 is CASSMTGLADYNEQFF. DNA of the CDR3: TGTGCCAGTAGTATGACCGGACTAGCGGACTACAATGAGCAGTTCTTC.

The chain couples TRBV5-1 to TRBJ2-3, with TRBD2 identical over 11 bases. V shed 6 bases, J shed 4 bases, and the junction held 13 bases outside the gene matches. The CDR3 loop spans 17 amino acids. The V gene's germline CDR1 is SGHRS and CDR2 YFSETQ. The CDR3 is CASTASGRPVLADTQYF. The CDR3 DNA reads as TGCGCCAGCACGGCTAGCGGGAGGCCCGTTTTAGCAGATACGCAGTATTTT.

The CDR3 here is CASRPTSGETQYF. The CDR3 DNA reads TGCGCCAGCAGGCCGACTAGCGGGGAGACCCAGTACTTC. The chain carries TRBV5-1 and TRBJ2-5, with TRBD2 matching over 10 bases. This CDR3 is built from 13 residues. Trimming cost V 5 bases and J 5 bases; bases outside gene matches: 3. The germline V gene has CDR1 SGHRS and CDR2 YFSETQ.